The clone carrying this T cell receptor beta chain was recorded a few times. This specimen belongs to a study of cytotoxic CD8 clonotypes in ibrutinib-treated CLL. In the study overall: Outcomes included some 24 partial and 2 complete responses; after median 68 months, approximately 14 stayed remitted and some 12 progressed. Following treatment for a median around twelve months, range 6 to 36, response samples were then taken.

The germline CDR1 and CDR2 sequences are MNHEY and SMNVEV (reference sequence). The CDR3 runs to 14 residues. The ends lost 4 bases at V and 4 bases at J; junction bases unmatched: 6. Some clones are missing from TCRdb's copy, which holds only in-frame ones; the method was immunoSEQ multiplex PCR. In the table there are about 50,000 clones, roughly 70% of which are singletons. The source material was PBMCs, sampled after 12 months of ibrutinib treatment. This sequence was found in a human donor with chronic lymphocytic leukemia. The rearrangement joins TRBV27 to TRBJ1-2, with TRBD1 matching 7 bases. The CDR3 coding sequence is TGTGCCAGCAGTTCGACAGGGCCCCTCTATGGCTACACCTTC. Translated, it gives CASSSTGPLYGYTF.